The present T cell receptor (beta chain) was sequenced within a study of T cell repertoires in cytomegalovirus infection. Study overall: The study used recently identified HLA-C-restricted and well-studied HLA-B-restricted CMV epitopes. Matching HLA type, along with CMV infection, was indicated by public TCR beta signatures. Regarding the study as a whole: Clonotypes of TCR beta that were HLA-C-restricted and CMV-specific dominated the ex vivo response.

Turning to this clonotype: Its cognate antigen is unknown.

TCRdb used MiXCR to reprocess the reads, holding one entry per CDR3 protein. The sample carries some 500,000 distinct CDR3 sequences, 35% to 50% recorded once. From germline, CDR1 is LNHNV and CDR2 YYDKDF (reference sequence). Trimming pared 1 base from V and 7 bases from J, leaving 8 bases between. The CDR3 spans 13 residues. The clonotype was recovered from a human donor in good health (CMV status not recorded). Some clones in this sample may be carry-over from other donors' samples. V is TRBV15 and J is TRBJ1-5; D gene uncertain. This specimen was cultured PBMCs, taken from culture after CMV antigen stimulation. CDR3 sequence: CATSRGISQPQHF. The CDR3 DNA sequence: TGTGCCACCAGCAGAGGAATTAGCCAGCCCCAGCATTTT.